The 25 T cell receptor beta chains below were found in one sample sequenced in a study of blood T cells in healthy people across ages. Primed by a sample-barcoded 5' primer and a J-beta primer mix, a second PCR proceeded for roughly 7 to 11 cycles. TCRdb passed the 5' RACE reads through MiXCR, listing each CDR3 protein once. Of hundreds of thousands of distinct CDR3 sequences in the sample, about 52% were seen once. Specimen: blood. Receptor source: a woman aged 60-75 years in good health.

CDR3 in DNA: TGTGCCAGTAAGTGGGGGCAGGACCGCTATGGCTACACCTTC. Its protein is CASKWGQDRYGYTF. The V and J genes are TRBV19 and TRBJ1-2; tentative D call: TRBD1 (6 bases). CDR1 LNHDA and CDR2 SQIVND come from the germline V gene (reference sequence). The ends were cut back, 7 bases at V and 4 bases at J, with 16 bases in the middle. The CDR3 is 14 amino acids.

CDR3 sequence: CASKGTLVGTEAFF. CDR3 DNA sequence: TGCGCCAGCAAGGGGACTTTGGTGGGCACTGAAGCTTTCTTT. The chain has TRBV5-1 and TRBJ1-1; perhaps TRBD1 as D (5 bases). CDR1 is SGHRS, CDR2 YFSETQ, per germline. V dropped 6 bases and J dropped 4 bases, with 16 bases sitting between them. The CDR3 is 14 residues long. Drawing the rest from reference TRBV5-1 and TRBJ1-1, the complete variable domain is KAGVTQTPRYLIKTRGQQVTLSCSPISGHRSVSWYQQTPGQGLQFLFEYFSETQRNKGNFPGRFSGRQFSNSRSEMNVSTLELGDSALYLCASKGTLVGTEAFFGQGTRLTVV.

This clonotype was counted at least ten times. This sequence joins TRBV20-1 and TRBJ2-3; TRBD2 aligns across 11 bases. Germline-derived CDR1 and CDR2 are DFQATT and SNEGSKA (reference sequence). V lost 4 bases and J lost 3; bases outside the gene matches: 9. This CDR3 contains 16 residues. CDR3 amino acids: CSANPPLAGETDTQYF. CDR3 nucleotides: TGCAGTGCTAACCCTCCACTAGCGGGAGAGACAGATACGCAGTATTTT.

This sequence joins TRBV29-1 and TRBJ2-1, with D tentatively TRBD1 (6 bases). V was clipped by 7 bases and J by 12 bases, with 10 bases between them. Germline CDR1 reads SQVTM; CDR2 reads ANQGSEA. This CDR3 has 9 residues. In DNA form, the CDR3 reads TGCAGCGCGGGACAAGGGCAGTTCTTC. Translating gives CSAGQGQFF.

V and J are TRBV7-2 and TRBJ2-7, with 12 bases lining up with TRBD2. The length of the CDR3 is 16 residues. Germline trimming cut 5 bases from V and 7 bases from J; bases unmatched to any gene: 12. The germline V gene has CDR1 SGHTA and CDR2 FQGNSA. This CDR3 reads CASSPLGLAGYNEQYF. The CDR3 DNA reads TGTGCCAGCAGCCCCCTCGGACTAGCGGGGTACAATGAGCAGTACTTC.

This clonotype was observed a single time. A read error is possible here, since a much larger clone lies one base away. CDR3 in DNA: TGTGCCAGCTCGAACGTGGAAGATTCATCCCTCCACTTT. Protein product: CASSNVEDSSLHF. The rearrangement joins TRBV2 to TRBJ1-6, with D uncertain. This CDR3 has 13 amino acids. Per germline, CDR1 SNHLY and CDR2 FYNNEI.

This chain connects TRBV20-1 to TRBJ2-2; D gene ambiguous. Trimming shortened V by 2 bases and J by 3 bases, and 13 bases separated the two germline ends. The germline V gene has CDR1 DFQATT and CDR2 SNEGSKA (reference sequence). This CDR3 is 15 amino acids long. This CDR3 is CSARPPRTDTGELFF. The CDR3 region has the DNA TGCAGTGCTAGACCCCCCAGGACGGACACCGGGGAGCTGTTTTTT.

The J gene is TRBJ2-7, the V gene TRBV4-3, with D possibly matching TRBD1 (6 bases). V was shortened by 5 bases and J by 0 bases, with 20 bases between the two germline ends. The length of the CDR3 is 17 residues. Germline lookup yields CDR1 LGHNA and CDR2 YSLEER. The CDR3 region is CASSFAPPGAGSYEQYF. The CDR3 DNA is TGCGCCAGCAGCTTTGCCCCGCCAGGGGCCGGCTCCTACGAGCAGTACTTC.

This chain uses TRBV29-1 with TRBJ1-1, with 12 bases fitting TRBD1. V dropped 7 bases and J dropped 2; count of bases not matched to a gene: 11. The length of the CDR3 is 16 residues. CDR1 is SQVTM and CDR2 is ANQGSEA in the germline V gene. CDR3 sequence (DNA): TGCAGCGGGAGAGGGACAGGGGGCTATTTAAACACTGAAGCTTTCTTT. Its protein is CSGRGTGGYLNTEAFF.

In its sample, this clonotype was seen many times. This chain's CDR3 is CASSQRGKGNEQFF. CDR3 bases: TGCGCCAGCAGCCAACGGGGAAAGGGTAATGAGCAGTTCTTC. The rearrangement uses TRBV4-3 and TRBJ2-1; weak D call: TRBD2 (5 bases). The CDR3 is 14 residues long. Germline V CDR1 and CDR2: LGHNA, YSLEER. V lost 2 bases and J 7 bases, leaving 12 bases between the germline ends.

This clonotype was detected many times. The chain employs TRBV12-3 or TRBV12-4 and TRBJ2-3, with TRBD1 as a possible D gene (6 bases). The CDR3 covers 14 residues. V was pared by 5 bases and J by 3 bases, with 12 bases between. The CDR3 region is CASSQQGTTDTQYF. The CDR3 DNA reads as TGTGCCAGCAGTCAACAGGGTACGACAGATACGCAGTATTTT.

This clonotype was seen many times. This sequence joins TRBV15 and TRBJ1-4, with TRBD1 matching 8 bases. Germline-derived CDR1 and CDR2 are LNHNV and YYDKDF (reference sequence). V trimming: 5 bases; J trimming: 10 bases; junction bases outside the gene matches: 9. This CDR3 comprises 14 residues. The CDR3 loop is CATSLWDRSPKLFF. CDR3 sequence (DNA): TGTGCCACCAGCTTATGGGACAGGTCTCCAAAACTGTTTTTT.

Worth noting for this clonotype: A junction end diverges from the germline sequence, so it may reflect a read error. The CDR3 sequence is CASSVDKSTDMQYF. Here the CDR3 DNA reads TGTGCCAGTAGTGTAGACAAAAGCACAGATATGCAGTATTTT. The J gene is TRBJ2-3, the V gene TRBV6-1, with D unclear. Germline CDR1 MNHNS, CDR2 SASEGT. The CDR3 is 14 residues long.

The chain uses TRBV9 and TRBJ2-3; maybe TRBD1 (6 bases). The V end was cut by 3 bases, the J end by 0 bases, with 8 bases between. This CDR3 spans 14 amino acids. CDR1 SGDLS and CDR2 YYNGEE come from the germline V gene. CDR3 in amino acids: CASSAQGSTDTQYF. The CDR3 DNA reads as TGTGCCAGCAGCGCACAGGGTAGCACAGATACGCAGTATTTT. Full variable domain (outside the CDR3, taken from reference TRBV9 and TRBJ2-3): DSGVTQTPKHLITATGQRVTLRCSPRSGDLSVYWYQQSLDQGLQFLIQYYNGEERAKGNILERFSAQQFPDLHSELNLSSLELGDSALYFCASSAQGSTDTQYFGPGTRLTVL.

This clonotype has just a few counts. The chain joins TRBV25-1 to TRBJ2-7; 7 bases fit TRBD2. V gave up 5 bases and J gave up 3 bases; unmatched junction bases: 4. This CDR3 is built from 13 residues. Per germline, CDR1 MGHDK and CDR2 SYGVNS. The CDR3 protein is CASSKRGFYEQYF. DNA for the CDR3: TGTGCCAGCAGTAAGCGGGGATTCTACGAGCAGTACTTC.

There are a few counts of this clonotype. This rearrangement joins TRBV5-6 to TRBJ2-5; 7 nucleotides align to TRBD2. With the DNA end fitting TRBJ2-7 better, the J assignment may be wrong. CDR3 size: 14 residues. Germline V gene sequence: CDR1 SGHDT, CDR2 YYEEEE. CDR3 in DNA: TGTGCCAGCAGCTTTGGGCTAGCGGCCAACGAGCAGTACTTC. This gives the protein CASSFGLAANEQYF.

V is TRBV27 and J is TRBJ2-7; TRBD2 matches 8 bases. The CDR3 contains 16 residues. V lost 5 bases to trimming and J lost 6 bases; unmatched junction nucleotides: 15. Germline values: CDR1 MNHEY, CDR2 SMNVEV (reference sequence). The CDR3 reads CASSPTWGSGMGEQYF. The DNA for the CDR3 is TGTGCCAGCAGTCCCACTTGGGGTAGCGGGATGGGCGAGCAGTACTTC.

The chain links TRBV6-4 to TRBJ2-5, with TRBD1 identical over 8 bases. Trimming cost V 3 bases and J 2 bases; bases outside gene matches: 8. The CDR3 runs to 16 residues. CDR1 and CDR2 from the germline V gene are MRHNA and SNTAGT. CDR3 loop: CASSEVSGTGQETQYF. CDR3 bases: TGTGCCAGCAGTGAAGTCTCTGGGACAGGACAAGAGACCCAGTACTTC.

This clonotype was seen a handful of times. J is TRBJ2-1 and V is TRBV15, with a possible D match to TRBD2 (6 bases). This CDR3 has 14 amino acids. Trimming removed 1 base at V and 5 bases at J, with 9 bases between. From germline, CDR1 is LNHNV and CDR2 YYDKDF (reference sequence). As DNA, the CDR3 is TGTGCCACCAGCAGAGTGCTAGCGAACAATGAGCAGTTCTTC. Its translation is CATSRVLANNEQFF.

This CDR3 is CASSSTGTGAMETQFF. CDR3 sequence (DNA): TGTGCCAGCAGCTCAACCGGGACAGGGGCAATGGAGACCCAGTTCTTC. This chain joins TRBV5-6 and TRBJ2-1; TRBD1 matches at 10 bases. Germline lookup yields CDR1 SGHDT and CDR2 YYEEEE. This CDR3 has 16 residues. Losses at the gene ends were 3 bases for V and 13 bases for J; bases not matched to a gene: 16.

The chain uses TRBV30 and TRBJ2-5, with TRBD2 matching 11 bases. Germline V gene sequence: CDR1 GTSNPN, CDR2 SVGIG (reference sequence). Losses at the gene ends were 2 bases for V and 11 bases for J; bases not matched to a gene: 13. This CDR3 contains 15 residues. The CDR3: CAWSRTSGRGNEQYF. The CDR3 DNA reads TGTGCCTGGAGTCGCACTAGCGGGAGAGGAAATGAGCAGTACTTC.

This CDR3 is CSAGGGQGNEKLFF. The CDR3 DNA reads TGCAGCGCCGGAGGGGGACAGGGTAATGAAAAACTGTTTTTT. J is TRBJ1-4 and V is TRBV29-1; 9 nucleotides agree with TRBD1. This CDR3 is built from 14 residues. Germline lookup yields CDR1 SQVTM and CDR2 ANQGSEA. V trimming: 7 bases; J trimming: 4 bases; junction bases outside the gene matches: 7.

Remarks on this clonotype: One end of the junction is discordant with germline, which a read error may explain. This rearrangement joins TRBV20-1 to TRBJ1-2; 7 bases agree with TRBD1. The V gene's germline CDR1 is DFQATT and CDR2 SNEGSKA (reference sequence). CDR3 size: 15 residues. This CDR3 is CSAGDDRVGIYGYTF. The CDR3 nucleotides read TGCAGTGCTGGAGACGACAGGGTCGGGATCTATGGCTACACCTTC.

This clonotype was counted a single time. This chain joins TRBV5-1 and TRBJ2-1; 8 positions match TRBD2. The germline CDR1 and CDR2 sequences are SGHRS and YFSETQ. The CDR3 runs 16 residues. Germline trimming cut 0 bases from V and 2 bases from J; bases unmatched to any gene: 4. The CDR3 region is CASSLAGGMTYNEQFF. In nucleotides, the CDR3 is TGCGCCAGCAGCTTGGCGGGGGGGATGACCTACAATGAGCAGTTCTTC.

This chain links TRBV4-1 with TRBJ2-1, with D tentatively TRBD1 or TRBD2 (5 bases each). Matching the DNA end better, TRBJ2-7 makes the J call doubtful. The germline CDR1 and CDR2 sequences are MGHRA and YSYEKL. The CDR3 runs to 15 residues. This CDR3 is CASSFRDHSYNEQYF. The CDR3 region has the DNA TGCGCCAGCAGCTTCCGGGACCACTCCTACAATGAGCAGTACTTC.